This TCR beta chain stems from a study of blood T cell repertoires in COVID-19. V was shortened by 4 bases and J by 6 bases, with 12 bases between the two germline ends. The length of the CDR3 is 13 residues. Germline loops: CDR1 LNHDA, CDR2 SQIVND (reference sequence). In the original analysis: The authors estimated nucleated cell counts from reference gene primer amplification. Libraries were prepared by immunoSEQ multiplex PCR; TCRdb keeps only in-frame clonotypes and omits some of them. V, J and clone size are taken as reported in that table, and D and trimming were inferred from the DNA itself. The table lists approximately 200,000 clones, 80% to 90% of them singletons, with 5.1% in the top ten.

The clonotype originates from a woman aged 55 to 70 who had recovered from COVID-19. The V gene is TRBV19, the J gene TRBJ1-1, with D tentatively TRBD1 (5 bases). The sample taken for sequencing was peripheral blood. The CDR3 loop is CASSSEDSSEAFF. The CDR3 bases are TGTGCCAGTAGTAGTGAAGACAGTTCTGAAGCTTTCTTT.